One and the same sample provided the 29 T cell receptor beta chains below, sequenced in a study of blood T cell repertoires in COVID-19. Data came from immunoSEQ multiplex PCR; TCRdb stores just in-frame clones and leaves some out. The table shows about 76,000 clones, with around nine tenths occurring only once. The sample was peripheral blood. The receptors here all came from a human donor in a cohort sampled during active COVID-19.

The chain has TRBV7-6 and TRBJ2-1, with D tentatively TRBD1 (6 bases). CDR1 SGHVS and CDR2 FNYEAQ come from the germline V gene. V was shortened by 2 bases and J by 10 bases, with 18 bases between the two germline ends. This CDR3 region has 15 residues. Here the CDR3 DNA reads TGTGCCAGCAGCTTATCATCCCCGATTACAGGGGAGCAGTTCTTC. Its translation is CASSLSSPITGEQFF.

The V gene is TRBV4-1, the J gene TRBJ1-5; no reliable D call. Germline V gene data show CDR1 as MGHRA and CDR2 as YSYEKL. The V end was cut by 0 bases, the J end by 0 bases, with 6 bases between. This CDR3 region has 15 residues. CDR3 residues: CASSQDPLSNQPQHF. Written as DNA, the CDR3 is TGCGCCAGCAGCCAAGATCCCCTTAGCAATCAGCCCCAGCATTTT.

The genes are TRBV5-1 and TRBJ2-7; 8 positions agree with TRBD2. V lost 2 bases to trimming and J lost 3 bases; unmatched junction nucleotides: 7. The V gene's germline CDR1 is SGHRS and CDR2 YFSETQ. This CDR3 is 15 amino acids long. The CDR3 DNA sequence: TGCGCCAGCAGCTTAAGCGGGGGCATCGACTACGAGCAGTACTTC. It encodes CASSLSGGIDYEQYF.

The chain recombines TRBV5-1 with TRBJ2-3, with no clear D. CDR1 is SGHRS and CDR2 is YFSETQ in the germline V gene. There are 15 residues in the CDR3. V was trimmed by 3 bases and J by 1 base, leaving 12 bases between them. The CDR3, as DNA: TGCGCCAGCAGCTCCAATCTCCAGGGCACAGATACGCAGTATTTT. Translating it yields CASSSNLQGTDTQYF.

The rearrangement links TRBV18 to TRBJ1-2, with D unresolved. The germline V gene has CDR1 KGHSH and CDR2 LQKENI. This CDR3 contains 15 residues. V lost 2 bases, J lost 2 bases, and 12 bases lay in between. The CDR3 DNA sequence: TGTGCCAGCTCACCAAATGAGGGTGGCAACTATGGCTACACCTTC. Amino acid sequence: CASSPNEGGNYGYTF.

The J gene is TRBJ2-7, the V gene TRBV5-5; D unclear. The germline V gene encodes CDR1 SGHKS and CDR2 YYEKEE (reference sequence). V shed 0 bases and J shed 5 bases, with 15 bases lying between them. This CDR3 is 15 amino acids long. The CDR3: CASSLVRLGSDEQYF. CDR3 sequence (DNA): TGTGCCAGCAGCTTGGTCCGGCTAGGTTCGGACGAGCAGTACTTC.

Only one count was recorded for this clone. This chain connects TRBV6-2 or TRBV6-3 to TRBJ2-5, with 7 bases matching TRBD1. The CDR3 spans 16 residues. The germline V gene encodes CDR1 MNHEY and CDR2 SVGEGT. Trimming took 4 bases from V and 1 from J; bases not matched to a gene: 9. This CDR3 is CASSFTGQRSQETQYF. CDR3 bases: TGTGCCAGCAGTTTCACGGGACAGAGATCCCAAGAGACCCAGTACTTC.

The chain combines TRBV7-9 with TRBJ1-4; 10 bases match TRBD1. V gave up 5 bases and J gave up 9 bases; unmatched junction bases: 6. This CDR3 has 14 residues. Germline assignment: CDR1 SEHNR and CDR2 FQNEAQ (reference sequence). The DNA of the CDR3 is TGTGCCAGCAGCGCGACAGGGGGCAGGAAAAAACTGTTTTTT. Protein: CASSATGGRKKLFF.

V is TRBV7-9 and J is TRBJ1-1, with D possibly being TRBD1 (5 bases). This CDR3 comprises 11 residues. Deletions cut 8 bases from V and 4 bases from J, with 8 bases between. The V gene's germline CDR1 is SEHNR and CDR2 FQNEAQ (reference sequence). The CDR3 protein is CASGGGTEAFF. Written as DNA, the CDR3 is TGTGCCAGCGGGGGGGGCACTGAAGCTTTCTTT.

J is TRBJ1-4 and V is TRBV4-3; tentative D call: TRBD1 (6 bases). There are 15 residues in the CDR3. Germline V gene data show CDR1 as LGHNA and CDR2 as YSLEER. The germline V and J ends were trimmed by 2 bases and 5 bases, with 12 bases remaining between them. The DNA of the CDR3 is TGCGCCAGCAGCCAACCGGACAGCCCAAATGAAAAACTGTTTTTT. This codes for CASSQPDSPNEKLFF.

V usage is TRBV5-6 and J usage is TRBJ2-5; D is ambiguous. The CDR3 is 11 residues long. The germline gives CDR1 SGHDT, CDR2 YYEEEE. Deletions cut 2 bases from V and 9 bases from J, with 8 bases between. The CDR3, as DNA: TGTGCCAGCAGCTTTGAAGCGTCCCAGTACTTC. It yields the protein CASSFEASQYF.

The genes are TRBV7-2 and TRBJ2-1, with TRBD2 identical over 12 bases. CDR1 is SGHTA and CDR2 is FQGNSA in the germline V gene. Unmatched junction bases numbered 4, after V lost 7 bases and J lost 3 bases. This CDR3 spans 15 amino acids. The DNA for the CDR3 is TGTGCCAGCATACTGACTAGCGGGGGCTACAATGAGCAGTTCTTC. Translation: CASILTSGGYNEQFF.

The rearrangement links TRBV29-1 to TRBJ1-1; unclear D gene. The V and J ends lost 4 bases and 7 bases respectively, with 13 bases between them. The V gene's germline CDR1 is SQVTM and CDR2 ANQGSEA. The CDR3 covers 12 residues. The DNA of the CDR3 is TGCAGCGTTGTGATCCTTGAGGGTGAAGCTTTCTTT. Translation: CSVVILEGEAFF.

This clone was observed a single time. As DNA, the CDR3 is TGTGCCAGCAGTTGGGGGACAGCCGGCTCCTATAATTCACCCCTCCACTTT. It encodes CASSWGTAGSYNSPLHF. The chain recombines TRBV6-2 or TRBV6-3 with TRBJ1-6; 7 bases align to TRBD1. Per the germline V gene, CDR1 is MNHEY and CDR2 is SVGEGT. The V segment lost 4 bases and the J segment 0 bases; nucleotides outside the gene matches: 6. This CDR3 is built from 17 residues.

This clone was recorded a few times. The CDR3 region is CASSLYRDTTNEKLFF. The CDR3 bases are TGTGCCAGCAGCTTATACAGGGATACAACTAATGAAAAACTGTTTTTT. The rearrangement links TRBV7-8 to TRBJ1-4, with a possible D match to TRBD1 (6 bases). Germline CDR1 and CDR2: SGHVS and FQNEAQ. Trimming took off 2 bases at V and 0 bases at J, with 10 bases between the two ends. The CDR3 is 16 amino acids.

V and J are TRBV24-1 and TRBJ1-1; D gene unclear. Germline CDR1 and CDR2: KGHDR and SFDVKD. The CDR3 is made up of 12 amino acids. The germline V and J ends were trimmed by 4 bases and 8 bases, with 10 bases remaining between them. CDR3 region: CATSDPGGEAFF. CDR3 nucleotide sequence: TGTGCCACCAGTGACCCGGGAGGGGAAGCTTTCTTT.

The chain joins TRBV9 to TRBJ2-3; possible D gene TRBD2, 6 bases. The germline CDR1 and CDR2 sequences are SGDLS and YYNGEE. Between the trimmed V and J ends, which lost 0 bases and 1 base, there was a span of 15 bases. CDR3 length: 17 amino acids. The CDR3 is CASSVGDRTGGTDTQYF. DNA of the CDR3: TGTGCCAGCAGCGTAGGAGATCGGACGGGGGGCACAGATACGCAGTATTTT.

The chain links TRBV27 to TRBJ1-6, with D maybe TRBD1 (5 bases). V gave up 2 bases and J gave up 4 bases, with 12 bases separating them. Per germline, CDR1 MNHEY and CDR2 SMNVEV (reference sequence). CDR3 length equals 16 residues. Here the CDR3 reads CASSLAGPMYNSPLHF. CDR3 DNA: TGTGCCAGCAGTTTAGCGGGACCGATGTATAATTCACCCCTCCACTTT.

This rearrangement joins TRBV9 to TRBJ2-3; D is ambiguous. Germline loops: CDR1 SGDLS, CDR2 YYNGEE. This CDR3 is built from 13 residues. The ends were cut back, 0 bases at V and 4 bases at J, with 6 bases in the middle. The CDR3 DNA follows: TGTGCCAGCAGCGTAGGCCTAGCAGATACGCAGTATTTT. It yields the protein CASSVGLADTQYF.

The chain couples TRBV5-1 to TRBJ1-1, with D possibly being TRBD1 (5 bases). In germline, CDR1 is SGHRS, CDR2 YFSETQ. Trimming took off 4 bases at V and 0 bases at J, with 13 bases between the two ends. The CDR3 length is 15 residues. The CDR3 nucleotides are TGCGCCAGCAGCATGATTCCCAGGGTGAACACTGAAGCTTTCTTT. As protein: CASSMIPRVNTEAFF.

The V gene is TRBV19, the J gene TRBJ2-2, with 12 bases fitting TRBD2. Unmatched junction bases numbered 9, after V lost 4 bases and J lost 3 bases. CDR3 size: 18 residues. Germline V gives CDR1 LNHDA, CDR2 SQIVND (reference sequence). The CDR3 region is CASSKARTSGGYTGELFF. In DNA form, the CDR3 reads TGTGCCAGTAGTAAGGCGCGAACTAGCGGGGGGTACACCGGGGAGCTGTTTTTT.

This clone appeared once. V usage is TRBV5-1 and J usage is TRBJ2-3; 9 bases align to TRBD2. Germline CDR1 reads SGHRS; CDR2 reads YFSETQ. This CDR3 has 14 residues. J was trimmed by 5 bases and V by 3 bases; bases with no gene match: 4. The CDR3 region has the DNA TGCGCCAGCAGCTCCCAGCGGGGGGAAGATACGCAGTATTTT. Its translation: CASSSQRGEDTQYF.

The rearrangement links TRBV7-9 to TRBJ2-3; TRBD2 matches 14 bases. The germline gives CDR1 SEHNR, CDR2 FQNEAQ (reference sequence). The CDR3 length is 18 residues. V was clipped by 5 bases and J by 2 bases; unmatched bases: 9. CDR3 nucleotide sequence: TGTGCCAGCAGCGAAGACGGACTAGCGGGGGGCCTCACAGATACGCAGTATTTT. This gives the protein CASSEDGLAGGLTDTQYF.

This clone has a handful of counts. This chain connects TRBV4-1 to TRBJ2-7; D is undetermined. V was cut by 4 bases and J by 6 bases, with 16 bases left in between. The CDR3 contains 14 residues. Germline assignment: CDR1 MGHRA and CDR2 YSYEKL. Here the CDR3 reads CASSPSVGAGEQYF. Here the CDR3 DNA reads TGCGCCAGCAGCCCCTCGGTCGGTGCTGGCGAGCAGTACTTC.

The chain carries TRBV11-2 and TRBJ1-2; the match to TRBD1 covers 10 bases. This CDR3 has 14 residues. Germline V CDR1 and CDR2: SGHAT, FQNNGV. With 1 base clipped from V and 8 bases from J, the junction kept 4 bases outside the gene matches. The DNA of the CDR3 is TGTGCCAGCAGCTTAGGAGGACAGGGGGGCGGCTACACCTTC. Translation: CASSLGGQGGGYTF.

The chain has TRBV5-1 and TRBJ2-1, with a possible D match to TRBD2 (6 bases). Trimming removed 2 bases from V and 2 bases from J, with 8 bases in between. The CDR3 is 14 residues long. Germline CDR1 is SGHRS and CDR2 is YFSETQ. The chain's CDR3 is CASSFLAPYNEQFF. DNA of the CDR3: TGCGCCAGCAGCTTTCTAGCGCCCTACAATGAGCAGTTCTTC.

This chain connects TRBV18 to TRBJ1-1; the match to TRBD1 covers 9 bases. The CDR3 totals 13 residues. Germline assignment: CDR1 KGHSH and CDR2 LQKENI. V trimming: 3 bases; J trimming: 7 bases; junction bases outside the gene matches: 3. The CDR3 sequence: CASSPGQGGEAFF. CDR3 DNA sequence: TGTGCCAGCTCACCGGGACAGGGAGGTGAAGCTTTCTTT.

This rearrangement joins TRBV19 to TRBJ1-4; TRBD1 matches 8 bases. V shed 3 bases, J shed 4 bases, and the junction held 7 bases outside the gene matches. CDR1 is LNHDA, CDR2 SQIVND, per germline (reference sequence). This CDR3 has 16 amino acids. In DNA form, the CDR3 reads TGTGCCAGTAGTATCCTGCAGGGGGCCGATAATGAAAAACTGTTTTTT. Its translation: CASSILQGADNEKLFF.

V and J are TRBV7-3 and TRBJ2-3, with 10 bases identical to TRBD1. Germline V gene sequence: CDR1 SGHTA, CDR2 FQGTGA. The V gene end was trimmed by 3 bases and the J gene end by 0 bases; junction bases not matched to a gene: 3. The CDR3 is 16 residues long. CDR3 in amino acids: CASSFGGQGSTDTQYF. For the CDR3, the DNA is TGTGCCAGCAGCTTTGGGGGACAGGGGAGCACAGATACGCAGTATTTT.